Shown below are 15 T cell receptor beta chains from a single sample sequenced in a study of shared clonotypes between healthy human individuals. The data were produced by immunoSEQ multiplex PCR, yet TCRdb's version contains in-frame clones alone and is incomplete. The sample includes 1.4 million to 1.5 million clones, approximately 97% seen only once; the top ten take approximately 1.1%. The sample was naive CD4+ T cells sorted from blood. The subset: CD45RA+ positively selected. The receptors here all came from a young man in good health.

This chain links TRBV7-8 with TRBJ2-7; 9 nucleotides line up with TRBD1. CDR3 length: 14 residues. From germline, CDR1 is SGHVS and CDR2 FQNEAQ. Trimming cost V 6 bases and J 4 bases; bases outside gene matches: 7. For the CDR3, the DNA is TGTGCCAGCAGTATTACGGACAGGGGTTACGAGCAGTACTTC. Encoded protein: CASSITDRGYEQYF.

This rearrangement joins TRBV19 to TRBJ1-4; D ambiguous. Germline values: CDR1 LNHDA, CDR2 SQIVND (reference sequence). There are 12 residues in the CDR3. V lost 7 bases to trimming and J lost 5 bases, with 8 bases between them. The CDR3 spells CASTGDNEKLFF. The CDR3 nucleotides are TGTGCCAGTACAGGCGACAATGAAAAACTGTTTTTT.

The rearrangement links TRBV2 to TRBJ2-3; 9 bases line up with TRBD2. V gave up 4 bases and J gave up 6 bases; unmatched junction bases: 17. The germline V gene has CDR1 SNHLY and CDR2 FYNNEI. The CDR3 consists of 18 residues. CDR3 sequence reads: CASSALAGGFGHSDTQYF. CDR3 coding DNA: TGTGCCAGCAGTGCGCTGGCGGGAGGGTTCGGCCATTCTGATACGCAGTATTTT.

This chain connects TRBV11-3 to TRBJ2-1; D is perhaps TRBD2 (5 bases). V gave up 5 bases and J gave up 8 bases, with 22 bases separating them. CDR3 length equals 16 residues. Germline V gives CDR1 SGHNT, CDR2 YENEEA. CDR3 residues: CASSGGGTSGYDEQFF. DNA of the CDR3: TGTGCCAGCAGCGGAGGTGGAACATCGGGGTACGATGAGCAGTTCTTC.

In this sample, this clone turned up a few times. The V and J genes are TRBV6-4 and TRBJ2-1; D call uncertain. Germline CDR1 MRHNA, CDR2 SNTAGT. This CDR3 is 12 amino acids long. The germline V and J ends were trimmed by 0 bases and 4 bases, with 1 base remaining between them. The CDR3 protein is CASSDSYNEQFF. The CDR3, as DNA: TGTGCCAGCAGTGACTCTTACAATGAGCAGTTCTTC.

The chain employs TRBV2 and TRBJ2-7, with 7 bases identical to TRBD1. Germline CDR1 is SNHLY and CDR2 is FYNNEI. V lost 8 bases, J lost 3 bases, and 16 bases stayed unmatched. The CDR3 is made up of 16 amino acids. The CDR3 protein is CASRTPTTTGVYEQYF. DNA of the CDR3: TGTGCCAGCCGAACCCCAACTACAACAGGGGTCTACGAGCAGTACTTC.

The DNA of the CDR3 is TGTGCCAGCAGCTTGTCTGGGGGACTGGTCGAGCAGTACTTC. Its translation is CASSLSGGLVEQYF. V usage is TRBV5-5 and J usage is TRBJ2-7; D perhaps matches TRBD2 (6 bases). V lost 1 base and J 6 bases, leaving 14 bases between the germline ends. CDR1 and CDR2 from the germline V gene are SGHKS and YYEKEE (reference sequence). The CDR3 runs 14 residues.

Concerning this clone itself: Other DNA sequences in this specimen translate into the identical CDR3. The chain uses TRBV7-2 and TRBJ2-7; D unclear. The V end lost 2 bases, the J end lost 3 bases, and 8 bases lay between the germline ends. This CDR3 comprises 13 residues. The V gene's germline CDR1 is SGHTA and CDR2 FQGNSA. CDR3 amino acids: CASSLSSFYEQYF. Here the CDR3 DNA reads TGTGCCAGCAGCTTAAGTTCTTTCTACGAGCAGTACTTC.

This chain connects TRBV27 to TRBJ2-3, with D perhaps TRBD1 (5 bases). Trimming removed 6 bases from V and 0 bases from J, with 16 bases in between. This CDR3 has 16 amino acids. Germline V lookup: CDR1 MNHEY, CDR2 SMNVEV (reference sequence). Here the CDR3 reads CASRSNRLSSTDTQYF. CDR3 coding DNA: TGTGCCAGCAGGAGCAACAGGCTATCTAGCACAGATACGCAGTATTTT.

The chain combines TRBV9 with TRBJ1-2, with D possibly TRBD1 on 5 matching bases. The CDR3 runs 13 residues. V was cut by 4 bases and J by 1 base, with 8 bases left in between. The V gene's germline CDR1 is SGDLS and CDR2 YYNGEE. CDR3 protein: CASSPRVNYGYTF. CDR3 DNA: TGTGCCAGCAGCCCCAGGGTTAACTATGGCTACACCTTC.

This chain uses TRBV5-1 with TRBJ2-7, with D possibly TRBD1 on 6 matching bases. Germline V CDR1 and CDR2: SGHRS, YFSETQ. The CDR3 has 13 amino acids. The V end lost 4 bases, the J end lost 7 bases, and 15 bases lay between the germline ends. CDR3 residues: CASSQDRLREQYF. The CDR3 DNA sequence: TGCGCCAGCAGCCAGGACAGACTACGAGAGCAGTACTTC.

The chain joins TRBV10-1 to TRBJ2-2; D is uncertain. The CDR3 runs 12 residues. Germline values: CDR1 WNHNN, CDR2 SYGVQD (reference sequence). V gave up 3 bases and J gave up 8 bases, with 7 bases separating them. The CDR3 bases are TGCGCCAGCAGTGAAGCCCAGGGGGAGCTGTTTTTT. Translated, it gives CASSEAQGELFF.

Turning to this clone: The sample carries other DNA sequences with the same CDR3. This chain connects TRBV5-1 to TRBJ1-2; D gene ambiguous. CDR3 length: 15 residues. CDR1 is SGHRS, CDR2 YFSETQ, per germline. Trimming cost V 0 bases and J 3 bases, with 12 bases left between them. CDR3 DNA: TGCGCCAGCAGCTTGGCGACGGGTCCAGACTATGGCTACACCTTC. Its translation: CASSLATGPDYGYTF.

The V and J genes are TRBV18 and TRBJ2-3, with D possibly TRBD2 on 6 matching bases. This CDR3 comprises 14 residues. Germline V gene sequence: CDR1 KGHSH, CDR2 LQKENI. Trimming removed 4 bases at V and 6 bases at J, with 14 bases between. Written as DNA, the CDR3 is TGTGCCAGCTCACGCGGACTACCCCCGGATACGCAGTATTTT. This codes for CASSRGLPPDTQYF. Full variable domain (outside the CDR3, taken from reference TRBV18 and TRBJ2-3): NAGVMQNPRHLVRRRGQEARLRCSPMKGHSHVYWYRQLPEEGLKFMVYLQKENIIDESGMPKERFSAEFPKEGPSILRIQQVVRGDSAAYFCASSRGLPPDTQYFGPGTRLTVL.

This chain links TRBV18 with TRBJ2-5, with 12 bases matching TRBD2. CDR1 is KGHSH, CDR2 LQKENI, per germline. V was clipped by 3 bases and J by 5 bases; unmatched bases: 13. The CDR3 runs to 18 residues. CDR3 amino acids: CASSPQLAGGSGEETQYF. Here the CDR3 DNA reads TGTGCCAGCTCACCCCAACTAGCGGGAGGCTCAGGGGAGGAGACCCAGTACTTC. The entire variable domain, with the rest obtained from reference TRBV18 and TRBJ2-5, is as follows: NAGVMQNPRHLVRRRGQEARLRCSPMKGHSHVYWYRQLPEEGLKFMVYLQKENIIDESGMPKERFSAEFPKEGPSILRIQQVVRGDSAAYFCASSPQLAGGSGEETQYFGPGTRLLVL.